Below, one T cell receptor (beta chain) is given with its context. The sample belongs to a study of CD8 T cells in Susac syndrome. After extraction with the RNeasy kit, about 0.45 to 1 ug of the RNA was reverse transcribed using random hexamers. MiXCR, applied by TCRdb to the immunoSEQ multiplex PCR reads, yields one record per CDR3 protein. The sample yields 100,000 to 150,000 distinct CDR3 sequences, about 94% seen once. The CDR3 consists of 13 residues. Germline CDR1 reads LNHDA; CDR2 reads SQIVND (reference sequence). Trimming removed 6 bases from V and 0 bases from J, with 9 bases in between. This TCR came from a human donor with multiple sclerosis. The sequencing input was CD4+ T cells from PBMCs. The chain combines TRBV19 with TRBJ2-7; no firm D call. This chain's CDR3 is CASSWTDSYEQYF. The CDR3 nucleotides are TGTGCCAGTAGCTGGACGGACTCCTACGAGCAGTACTTC.